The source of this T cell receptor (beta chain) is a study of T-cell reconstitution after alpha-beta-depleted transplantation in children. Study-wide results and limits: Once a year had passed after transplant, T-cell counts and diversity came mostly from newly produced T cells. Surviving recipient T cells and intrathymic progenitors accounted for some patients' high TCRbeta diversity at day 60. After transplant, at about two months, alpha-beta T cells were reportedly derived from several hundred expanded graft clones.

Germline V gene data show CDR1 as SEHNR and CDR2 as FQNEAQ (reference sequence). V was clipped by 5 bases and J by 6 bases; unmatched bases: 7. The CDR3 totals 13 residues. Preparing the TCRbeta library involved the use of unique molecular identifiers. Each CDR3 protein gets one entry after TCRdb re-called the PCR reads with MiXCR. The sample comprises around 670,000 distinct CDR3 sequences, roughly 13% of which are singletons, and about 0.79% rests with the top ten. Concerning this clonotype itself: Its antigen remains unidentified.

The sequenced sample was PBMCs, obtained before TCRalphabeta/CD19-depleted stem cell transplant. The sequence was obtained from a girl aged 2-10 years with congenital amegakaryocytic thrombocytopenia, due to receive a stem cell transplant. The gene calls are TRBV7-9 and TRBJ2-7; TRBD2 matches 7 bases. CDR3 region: CASSPRGGVEQYF. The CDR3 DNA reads TGTGCCAGCAGCCCCCGGGGAGGGGTCGAGCAGTACTTC.